This record covers a single TCR beta chain. The data derive from a study of blood T cell repertoires in COVID-19. Study summary: Specimens from acute and convalescent COVID-19 originated in the United States, Italy and Spain. Sample material is recorded as cDNA or gDNA derived from T cells, B-cell-depleted T cells, or PBMCs.

This CDR3 region has 17 residues. V was pared by 0 bases and J by 1 base, with 10 bases between. Germline CDR1 and CDR2: MNHEY and SVGEGT. Original processing notes: Nucleated cell number was recorded as an estimate derived from reference gene primer amplification. Profiled with immunoSEQ multiplex PCR; TCRdb holds only in-frame clones, not every one. V and J calls and clone size are as listed in that table; D and trimming were resolved from the DNA. There are approximately 90,000 clones in the sample; 90% occur only once, and 1.5% to 2% lies in the top ten. This sequence originates from a man aged 55 to 70 with acute or convalescent COVID-19. The V gene is TRBV6-2 or TRBV6-3, the J gene TRBJ2-6; D possibly corresponds to TRBD2 (6 bases). The sequencing input was peripheral blood. CDR3 bases: TGTGCCAGCAGTTACTCTTCCGGGGGATCTGGGGCCAACGTCCTGACTTTC. Encoded protein: CASSYSSGGSGANVLTF.